This T cell receptor beta chain was found in a study of OX40 agonist ivuxolimab in advanced cancers. Findings and limits, study-wide: CD8+ T cells averaged more expanded clones than CD4+. Partial responders dosed at 0.1-3.0 mg/kg displayed clonal expansion ranking among the lowest.

Per germline, CDR1 MNHEY and CDR2 SMNVEV (reference sequence). This CDR3 region has 16 residues. V lost 4 bases, J lost 3 bases, and 19 bases lay in between. Generated by immunoSEQ multiplex PCR, the TCRdb table keeps only in-frame clones and is missing some. This table holds 65,000 to 70,000 clones, roughly 90% found once. This clone was detected only a few times. Its antigen is undetermined. The input for sequencing was CD4+ or CD8+ T cells sorted from blood, taken in a trial of the OX40 agonist ivuxolimab. This sequence joins TRBV27 and TRBJ2-7; weak D call: TRBD2 (5 bases). The clonotype originates from an adult with an advanced solid tumor such as melanoma, head and neck, liver or kidney cancer. For the CDR3, the DNA is TGTGCCAGCAGTTCCGCGGGCTCTCTAACCCACTACGAGCAGTACTTC. Its translation is CASSSAGSLTHYEQYF.